Listed below are T cell receptor beta chains from one sample, sequenced in a study of OX40 agonist ivuxolimab in advanced cancers. The table came from immunoSEQ multiplex PCR; TCRdb's copy has only in-frame clones and leaves some out. The sample carries 60,000 or so clones, about 83% recorded once. The sequencing used CD4+ or CD8+ T cells sorted from blood, collected in a trial of the OX40 agonist ivuxolimab. The receptor source for this set is an adult with an advanced solid tumor such as melanoma, head and neck, liver or kidney cancer. The CDR3 runs from the conserved cysteine through the conserved F or W. The D gene is left open where the match is weak. Rows give clone size only sometimes, using once, few, many, or a class for an expanded clone.

CDR3 length	V gene	clone size	J gene	D gene	CDR3 DNA	CDR3 protein
15	TRBV7-9	NA	TRBJ1-2	TRBD1	TGCGCCAGCAGCTTCGGGACAGGGCCGAACTATGGCTACACCTTC	CASSFGTGPNYGYTF
15	TRBV30	NA	TRBJ1-4	TRBD1	TGTGCCTGGAGGCACAGGGGGCTCCTTAATGAAAAACTGTTTTTT	CAWRHRGLLNEKLFF
14	TRBV4-1	NA	TRBJ1-2	NA	TGCGCCAGCAGCCAAGATCAGGCCTCCTATGGCTACACCTTC	CASSQDQASYGYTF
15	TRBV2	NA	TRBJ1-5	NA	TGTGCCAGCAGTGAGGTCGTCGGGCGAGGTCAGCCCCAGCATTTT	CASSEVVGRGQPQHF
16	TRBV4-1	NA	TRBJ2-3	TRBD1	TGCGCCAGCAGCCCCGCGGACAGGGGGTTCACAGATACGCAGTATTTT	CASSPADRGFTDTQYF
15	TRBV18	NA	TRBJ1-5	TRBD1	TGTGCCAGCTCCCGTGACAGGGCCCCGAATCAGCCCCAGCATTTT	CASSRDRAPNQPQHF
16	TRBV5-4	NA	TRBJ2-7	TRBD2	TGTGCCAGCAGCTTGTCTAGCGGGGGAAGCTCCTACGAGCAGTACTTC	CASSLSSGGSSYEQYF
13	TRBV5-8	NA	TRBJ2-1	NA	TGTGCCAGCAGATTTACCAGAACCGGTGAGCAGTTCTTC	CASRFTRTGEQFF
14	TRBV30	NA	TRBJ2-1	TRBD1	TGTGCCTGGAGTGGCGGGACAGGGTACAATGAGCAGTTCTTC	CAWSGGTGYNEQFF
11	TRBV2	NA	TRBJ1-6	NA	TGTGCCAGCAGTGAAGCCCGCGCCCTCCACTTT	CASSEARALHF
13	TRBV28	once	TRBJ2-7	NA	TGTGCCAGCAGTTTAACAGTGACCTACGAGCAGTACTTC	CASSLTVTYEQYF
18	TRBV4-1	NA	TRBJ1-1	NA	TGCGCCAGCAGCCAAGGTCGGCAAACAGGGAGGGAGGGAACTGAAGCTTTCTTT	CASSQGRQTGREGTEAFF
16	TRBV5-1	NA	TRBJ1-2	NA	TGCGCCAGCAGCTTGGGACAGGTGTCAGAGGGCTATGGCTACACCTTC	CASSLGQVSEGYGYTF
15	TRBV19	NA	TRBJ2-6	NA	TGTGCCAGTAGTATAAATATGCAAGGGGCCAACGTCCTGACTTTC	CASSINMQGANVLTF
13	TRBV12-5	once	TRBJ2-2	TRBD2	TGTGCTAGTGGGCGGGAGAGCCACGGGGAGCTGTTTTTT	CASGRESHGELFF
17	TRBV5-1	NA	TRBJ1-4	TRBD1	TGCGCCAGCAGCCTAACTTTCGGACAGGGGGAAAATGAAAAACTGTTTTTT	CASSLTFGQGENEKLFF
16	TRBV9	NA	TRBJ2-1	TRBD1	TGTGCCAGCAGCGTAGCCCCCCGACAGGGGATGAATGAGCAGTTCTTC	CASSVAPRQGMNEQFF
15	TRBV10-3	NA	TRBJ2-3	TRBD1	TGTGCCATCAGTGGGCGGGACAGGGGCTCAGATACGCAGTATTTT	CAISGRDRGSDTQYF
13	TRBV10-3	NA	TRBJ2-5	NA	TGTGCCATCAGTCCGGGGACCCGAGAGACCCAGTACTTC	CAISPGTRETQYF
15	TRBV5-1	NA	TRBJ2-7	TRBD2	TGCGCCAGCAGCCCATTTGGTGCGGGAGGCTACGAGCAGTACTTC	CASSPFGAGGYEQYF
13	TRBV6-5	NA	TRBJ1-2	NA	TGTGCCAGCAGCCGCGGATTAGTTGGTGGCTACACCTTC	CASSRGLVGGYTF
14	TRBV7-8	few	TRBJ1-4	NA	TGTGCCAGCAGCCCTACGGAGTTGGGCGAAAAACTGTTTTTT	CASSPTELGEKLFF
11	TRBV2	NA	TRBJ1-1	NA	TGTGCCAGCAGCAGGGGAACTGAAGCTTTCTTT	CASSRGTEAFF
19	TRBV10-3	NA	TRBJ1-3	TRBD1	TGTGCCATCAGTGAGTCGAGGAGAGTTTACAGGGGCTCTGGAAACACCATATATTTT	CAISESRRVYRGSGNTIYF
12	TRBV28	NA	TRBJ1-6	NA	TGTGCCAGCACCCCGGGCCCTTCACCCCTCCACTTT	CASTPGPSPLHF
14	TRBV14	NA	TRBJ1-2	NA	TGTGCCAGCAGCCAAGATAGGTCAGCTTATGGCTACACCTTC	CASSQDRSAYGYTF
14	TRBV11-3	NA	TRBJ2-3	NA	TGTGCCAGCAGCCCATTTGGGGCCTCAGATACGCAGTATTTT	CASSPFGASDTQYF
14	TRBV7-9	few	TRBJ1-5	NA	TGTGCCAGCAGCTTGAGCAGTAGCAATCAGCCCCAGCATTTT	CASSLSSSNQPQHF
16	TRBV4-3	NA	TRBJ1-1	NA	TGCGCCAGCAGCCAGGGTTACAGGGCAAGAAGAACTGAAGCTTTCTTT	CASSQGYRARRTEAFF
16	TRBV4-3	NA	TRBJ1-2	TRBD1	TGCGCCAGCAGCCAAGTTCAGCGGACAGGGCCCTATGGCTACACCTTC	CASSQVQRTGPYGYTF
14	TRBV5-1	NA	TRBJ2-7	NA	TGCGCCAGCAGCCTGGGAGGTTTTGCCTACGAGCAGTACTTC	CASSLGGFAYEQYF
17	TRBV4-2	NA	TRBJ2-6	TRBD1	TGTGCCAGCAGCCAAGAGACAGGGGGCAATGGGGCCAACGTCCTGACTTTC	CASSQETGGNGANVLTF
14	TRBV27	NA	TRBJ1-5	NA	TGTGCCAGCAGTTTACAGGGAAGCAATCAGCCCCAGCATTTT	CASSLQGSNQPQHF
14	TRBV2	NA	TRBJ2-2	TRBD2	TGTGCCAGCAGTCTCACTAGCGATCCCGGGGAGCTGTTTTTT	CASSLTSDPGELFF
15	TRBV7-2	NA	TRBJ2-1	NA	TGTGCCAGTTCGGGGGCCCCGAGCTCCTACAATGAGCAGTTCTTC	CASSGAPSSYNEQFF
14	TRBV5-1	NA	TRBJ1-1	NA	TGCGCCAGCAGATTGGGACGGATGAACACTGAAGCTTTCTTT	CASRLGRMNTEAFF
14	TRBV30	NA	TRBJ1-1	NA	TGTGCCTGGTCTCCTCGGACAGAGAACACTGAAGCTTTCTTT	CAWSPRTENTEAFF
14	TRBV5-1	NA	TRBJ2-5	TRBD1	TGCGCCAGCAGCTTTTGGACAGGGCCGGAGACCCAGTACTTC	CASSFWTGPETQYF
14	TRBV5-6	NA	TRBJ2-7	NA	TGTGCCAGCAGCTTGATGCAGCAGATCTACGAGCAGTACTTC	CASSLMQQIYEQYF
15	TRBV5-8	NA	TRBJ1-1	NA	TGTGCCAGCAGCCCTACGGCCGGCTTCCCGCGGGAAGCTTTCTTT	CASSPTAGFPREAFF
16	TRBV9	NA	TRBJ2-5	NA	TGTGCCAGCAGCGTAGGATCTCAAGGAGGGGAGGAGACCCAGTACTTC	CASSVGSQGGEETQYF
17	TRBV5-8	NA	TRBJ1-4	TRBD1	TGTGCCAGCAGCTTGTATACGACAGGGGATGGAGGTGAAAAACTGTTTTTT	CASSLYTTGDGGEKLFF
13	TRBV29-1	NA	TRBJ2-3	NA	TGCAGCGTTGAACCCGGGACGACAGATACGCAGTATTTT	CSVEPGTTDTQYF
16	TRBV4-3	NA	TRBJ1-4	NA	TGCGCCAGCAGCCAGAAGGGCAGTGCAACTAATGAAAAACTGTTTTTT	CASSQKGSATNEKLFF
13	TRBV5-1	NA	TRBJ2-1	NA	TGCGCCAGCAGCTTGTATGGCTTCGATGAGCAGTTCTTC	CASSLYGFDEQFF
12	TRBV7-2	few	TRBJ2-2	NA	TGTGCCAGCAGCTGGTTGGGTGGGGAGCTGTTTTTT	CASSWLGGELFF
17	TRBV12-5	NA	TRBJ2-3	NA	TGTGCTAGTGGTTTAGGACAAACAATTCTGACAGCAGATACGCAGTATTTT	CASGLGQTILTADTQYF
15	TRBV5-1	once	TRBJ1-1	NA	TGCGCCAGCAGTCAGGGCCTGCGGCCAGGCGCTGAAGCTTTCTTT	CASSQGLRPGAEAFF
20	TRBV4-1	NA	TRBJ1-6	TRBD1	TGCGCCAGCAGCCTAACCGGGACAGGGGGCTCAATATCCTATAATTCACCCCTCCACTTT	CASSLTGTGGSISYNSPLHF
15	TRBV15	NA	TRBJ1-4	TRBD1	TGTGCCACCAGCAGAGCCGGGGACAGGGGCGAAAAACTGTTTTTT	CATSRAGDRGEKLFF
13	TRBV11-2	NA	TRBJ1-2	NA	TGTGCCAGCAGCTTGTCCAGGGTAGATGGCTACACCTTC	CASSLSRVDGYTF
16	TRBV5-1	NA	TRBJ1-6	NA	TGCGCCAGCAGCTTGGGGGGGAGCTCCTATAATTCACCCCTCCACTTT	CASSLGGSSYNSPLHF
13	TRBV10-1	NA	TRBJ1-1	NA	TGCGCCAGCAGTAGGACAGCTAACACTGAAGCTTTCTTT	CASSRTANTEAFF
11	TRBV5-4	NA	TRBJ2-5	NA	TGTGCCAGCAGTCGACAAGAGACCCAGTACTTC	CASSRQETQYF
14	TRBV4-3	once	TRBJ1-2	NA	TGCGCCAGCAGCCCTAGGCAGGGGAACTATGGCTACACCTTC	CASSPRQGNYGYTF
15	TRBV5-8	NA	TRBJ1-3	NA	TGTGCCAGCAGCTTGGACAGGGTGTCTGGAAACACCATATATTTT	CASSLDRVSGNTIYF
17	TRBV5-4	NA	TRBJ2-2	NA	TGTGCCAGCAGCTTAGGAAAGGGACCTGCGAACACCGGGGAGCTGTTTTTT	CASSLGKGPANTGELFF